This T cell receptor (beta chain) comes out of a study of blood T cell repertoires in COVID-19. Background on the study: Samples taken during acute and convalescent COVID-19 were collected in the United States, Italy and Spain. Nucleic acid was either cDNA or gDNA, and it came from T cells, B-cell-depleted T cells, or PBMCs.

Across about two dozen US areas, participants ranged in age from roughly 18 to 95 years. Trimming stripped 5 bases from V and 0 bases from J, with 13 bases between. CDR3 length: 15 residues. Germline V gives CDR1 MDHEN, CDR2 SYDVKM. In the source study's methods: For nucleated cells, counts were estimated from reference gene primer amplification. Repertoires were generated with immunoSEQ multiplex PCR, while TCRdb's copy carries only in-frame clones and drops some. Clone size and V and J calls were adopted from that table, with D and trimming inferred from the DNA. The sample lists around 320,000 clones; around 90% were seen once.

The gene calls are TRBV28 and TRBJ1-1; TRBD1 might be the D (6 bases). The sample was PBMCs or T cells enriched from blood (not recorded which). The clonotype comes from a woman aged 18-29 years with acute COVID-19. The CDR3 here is CASSRGYTMNTEAFF. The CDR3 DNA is TGTGCCAGCAGTAGGGGGTATACGATGAACACTGAAGCTTTCTTT.